The 28 T cell receptor beta chains listed next were all sequenced from one sample in a study of T cells in Graves' hyperthyroidism and ophthalmopathy. There were TCR beta CDR3 regions amplified from RNA transcripts. The study used the HTBI primer set for a first-round RT-PCR of the TCR CDR3. TCRdb re-called the multiplex PCR reads with MiXCR, one entry per CDR3 protein. The sample carries more than 450,000 distinct CDR3 sequences, about 20% recorded once. The sequencing sample was made of blood. The receptors here all came from a man in his forties or fifties with Graves' ophthalmopathy.

The chain carries TRBV20-1 and TRBJ2-7; TRBD1 matches 9 bases. The germline gives CDR1 DFQATT, CDR2 SNEGSKA (reference sequence). This CDR3 is built from 13 residues. The trim removed 5 bases at V and 6 bases at J, leaving 8 bases unmatched. The CDR3 DNA reads TGCAGTGCTGGACAGGGGAGAGAAGGCGAGCAGTACTTC. This sequence encodes CSAGQGREGEQYF.

The chain links TRBV6-1 to TRBJ1-2; no definite D call. Germline loops: CDR1 MNHNS, CDR2 SASEGT. V was cut by 3 bases and J by 8 bases, with 7 bases left in between. The CDR3 consists of 11 residues. In DNA form, the CDR3 reads TGTGCCAGCAGTGATTGGGAGGGCTACACCTTC. It encodes CASSDWEGYTF.

This clonotype was picked up a small number of times. This rearrangement joins TRBV2 to TRBJ2-1, with D unresolved. Looked up from germline, CDR1 is SNHLY and CDR2 is FYNNEI. Trimming removed 6 bases at V and 8 bases at J, with 14 bases between. This CDR3 region has 13 residues. CDR3 DNA sequence: TGTGCCAGCAGGGAGAGACCCCCCCATGAGCAGTTCTTC. Translating gives CASRERPPHEQFF.

This clonotype was seen at least ten times. The gene calls are TRBV2 and TRBJ2-5, with 11 nucleotides matching TRBD2. This CDR3 has 16 residues. Germline V CDR1 and CDR2: SNHLY, FYNNEI. Germline trimming cut 4 bases from V and 2 bases from J; bases unmatched to any gene: 6. The CDR3 loop is CASSGRLAGQQETQYF. CDR3 nucleotide sequence: TGTGCCAGCAGTGGTAGACTAGCGGGGCAGCAAGAGACCCAGTACTTC.

The V and J genes are TRBV20-1 and TRBJ2-5; tentative D call: TRBD1 (6 bases). The germline gives CDR1 DFQATT, CDR2 SNEGSKA (reference sequence). V was clipped by 6 bases and J by 1 base, with 15 bases between them. There are 14 residues in the CDR3. CDR3 DNA: TGCAGTGCCGTCAGGGGACGGGCCCAAGAGACCCAGTACTTC. It specifies CSAVRGRAQETQYF.

V usage is TRBV7-3 and J usage is TRBJ2-2; TRBD2 matches 7 bases. Germline CDR1 SGHTA, CDR2 FQGTGA. The CDR3 loop spans 14 amino acids. Germline trimming cut 4 bases from V and 5 bases from J; bases unmatched to any gene: 4. The CDR3, as DNA: TGTGCCAGCAGCTCCAACGGGAGGACCGGGGAGCTGTTTTTT. The encoded protein is CASSSNGRTGELFF.

This clonotype was counted between two and nine times. V is TRBV5-1 and J is TRBJ1-2; TRBD1 is a possible D gene (5 bases). V shed 5 bases and J shed 1 base, with 9 bases lying between them. CDR1 is SGHRS and CDR2 is YFSETQ in the germline V gene. This CDR3 has 13 amino acids. Here the CDR3 DNA reads TGCGCCAGCAGACTACAGGATAACTATGGCTACACCTTC. Its protein is CASRLQDNYGYTF.

This clonotype was observed at least ten times. The chain recombines TRBV12-3 or TRBV12-4 with TRBJ1-2, with a tentative D call TRBD1 (6 bases). The ends were cut back, 5 bases at V and 5 bases at J, with 6 bases in the middle. The CDR3 has 11 amino acids. The CDR3 DNA sequence: TGTGCCAGCAGTACAGGGTATGGCTACACCTTC. It codes for CASSTGYGYTF.

This clonotype showed up many times. The V and J genes are TRBV10-3 and TRBJ2-5; no firm D call. CDR1 and CDR2 (germline): ENHRY, SYGVKD. This CDR3 has 13 residues. Trimming shortened V by 7 bases and J by 2 bases, and 11 bases separated the two germline ends. The DNA for the CDR3 is TGTGCCATCATCTGCGGCGGACAAGAGACCCAGTACTTC. Its protein product is CAIICGGQETQYF.

The chain couples TRBV12-3 or TRBV12-4 to TRBJ1-6; no clear D. Trimming took off 3 bases at V and 8 bases at J, with 11 bases between the two ends. This CDR3 is 14 amino acids long. The CDR3 DNA sequence: TGTGCCAGCAGTTTTAGGAGAGAATATTCACCCCTCCACTTT. This gives the protein CASSFRREYSPLHF.

The chain links TRBV24-1 to TRBJ2-3, with no clear D. This CDR3 spans 14 amino acids. With 3 bases removed from V and 5 bases from J, the gap between germline ends came to 11 bases. Germline values: CDR1 KGHDR, CDR2 SFDVKD. As DNA, the CDR3 is TGTGCCACCAGTGATCCTGGCACCAGAGATACGCAGTATTTT. It translates to CATSDPGTRDTQYF.

This chain connects TRBV4-2 to TRBJ2-5; D is unresolved. The CDR3 consists of 16 residues. Germline-derived CDR1 and CDR2 are LGHNA and YNFKEQ. Trimming took 3 bases from V and 5 from J, leaving 19 bases between them. For the CDR3, the DNA is TGTGCCAGCAGCCAGGGAAGAAACCCATCGACGGAGACCCAGTACTTC. Protein sequence: CASSQGRNPSTETQYF.

Ten or more counts support this clonotype. V is TRBV28 and J is TRBJ1-1; D not certain. CDR1 is MDHEN and CDR2 is SYDVKM in the germline V gene. The ends were cut back, 2 bases at V and 5 bases at J, with 15 bases in the middle. This CDR3 is 15 amino acids long. The CDR3 here is CASSLLGRVGTEAFF. Here the CDR3 DNA reads TGTGCCAGCAGTTTACTAGGGAGGGTAGGTACTGAAGCTTTCTTT.

The sample holds a few counts of this clonotype. V usage is TRBV7-8 and J usage is TRBJ1-4, with D possibly being TRBD1 (6 bases). Trimming shortened V by 3 bases and J by 11 bases, and 16 bases separated the two germline ends. The CDR3 covers 14 residues. Germline CDR1 reads SGHVS; CDR2 reads FQNEAQ. The CDR3 sequence: CASSFAGGAGKLFF. CDR3 bases: TGTGCCAGCAGCTTCGCGGGGGGGGCCGGGAAACTGTTTTTT.

This clonotype was seen more than once but under ten times. The genes are TRBV5-5 and TRBJ2-7; D may correspond to TRBD1 or TRBD2 (5 bases each). The CDR3 length is 16 residues. Germline V lookup: CDR1 SGHKS, CDR2 YYEKEE (reference sequence). Trimming stripped 4 bases from V and 5 bases from J, with 22 bases between. CDR3 loop: CASSPRGTPGSDEQYF. The CDR3 nucleotides are TGTGCCAGCAGCCCTCGAGGGACCCCAGGTTCTGACGAGCAGTACTTC.

This clonotype has a count of ten or more. The J gene is TRBJ1-3, the V gene TRBV30; a weak D match, TRBD1 (5 bases). The CDR3 is made up of 15 amino acids. Germline V gene data show CDR1 as GTSNPN and CDR2 as SVGIG (reference sequence). The V end was cut by 2 bases, the J end by 0 bases, with 11 bases between. As DNA, the CDR3 is TGTGCCTGGAGTAGGGGTACTTACTCTGGAAACACCATATATTTT. Protein product: CAWSRGTYSGNTIYF.

This clonotype was seen more than once but under ten times. The chain recombines TRBV19 with TRBJ1-2; tentatively, D is TRBD1 (6 bases). V shed 4 bases and J shed 2 bases, with 11 bases lying between them. This CDR3 is 14 amino acids long. Germline V gene lookup returns CDR1 LNHDA and CDR2 SQIVND (reference sequence). CDR3 sequence: CASSRTAPNYGYTF. The CDR3 bases are TGTGCCAGTAGTAGGACAGCTCCAAACTATGGCTACACCTTC.

This clonotype was seen a handful of times. The chain has TRBV7-2 and TRBJ1-2, with TRBD1 identical over 7 bases. Germline lookup yields CDR1 SGHTA and CDR2 FQGNSA. V was clipped by 1 base and J by 4 bases; unmatched bases: 6. The CDR3 totals 15 residues. In DNA form, the CDR3 reads TGTGCCAGCAGCTTAGGACAGGGTTTCGGCTATGGCTACACCTTC. As protein: CASSLGQGFGYGYTF. The full variable domain, rest sourced from reference TRBV7-2 and TRBJ1-2, is GAGVSQSPSNKVTEKGKDVELRCDPISGHTALYWYRQSLGQGLEFLIYFQGNSAPDKSGLPSDRFSAERTGGSVSTLTIQRTQQEDSAVYLCASSLGQGFGYGYTFGSGTRLTVV.

The CDR3 loop is CASSGVRTATGTEAFF. As DNA, the CDR3 is TGTGCCAGCAGTGGAGTCCGAACAGCGACGGGCACTGAAGCTTTCTTT. The rearrangement uses TRBV2 and TRBJ1-1; D gene uncertain. The CDR3 has 16 residues. CDR1 and CDR2 from the germline V gene are SNHLY and FYNNEI. V was clipped by 4 bases and J by 4 bases, with 19 bases between them.

This clonotype was counted only a few times. The CDR3 bases are TGTGCCAGCAGGCCAGACGTCCATAATTCACCCCTCCACTTT. Its translation: CASRPDVHNSPLHF. The rearrangement joins TRBV12-3 or TRBV12-4 to TRBJ1-6; the D is unclear. Trimming left V 6 bases short and J 5 bases short, with 11 bases between. The length of the CDR3 is 14 residues.

The chain combines TRBV7-2 with TRBJ1-2; 7 nucleotides line up with TRBD1. The junction had 5 bases not matched to a gene; V was cut back by 5 bases and J by 5 bases. The length of the CDR3 is 13 residues. CDR1 and CDR2 from the germline V gene are SGHTA and FQGNSA. CDR3 coding DNA: TGTGCCAGCAGCCCCCAGACAGGGTATGGCTACACCTTC. Translating gives CASSPQTGYGYTF. The variable domain in full, completed from reference TRBV7-2 and TRBJ1-2, reads GAGVSQSPSNKVTEKGKDVELRCDPISGHTALYWYRQSLGQGLEFLIYFQGNSAPDKSGLPSDRFSAERTGGSVSTLTIQRTQQEDSAVYLCASSPQTGYGYTFGSGTRLTVV.

The sample holds a few counts of this clonotype. The CDR3 is CASSEYRGNNYGYTF. The DNA for the CDR3 is TGTGCCAGCTCGGAATACAGGGGAAATAACTATGGCTACACCTTC. The rearrangement links TRBV18 to TRBJ1-2; 7 positions agree with TRBD1. Germline values: CDR1 KGHSH, CDR2 LQKENI. J gave up 1 base and V 6 bases, and 8 bases lay outside the gene matches. The CDR3 contains 15 residues.

This clonotype has just a few counts. This rearrangement joins TRBV5-6 to TRBJ2-3; weak D call: TRBD1 (6 bases). Deletions cut 0 bases from V and 0 bases from J, with 11 bases between. The CDR3 has 16 amino acids. Germline V gives CDR1 SGHDT, CDR2 YYEEEE. CDR3 in DNA: TGTGCCAGCAGCTTGGAGGGGGACATTAGCACAGATACGCAGTATTTT. As protein: CASSLEGDISTDTQYF.

This clonotype was seen a few times. This chain uses TRBV19 with TRBJ2-1; 14 bases fit TRBD2. J was trimmed by 8 bases and V by 7 bases; bases with no gene match: 7. The CDR3 covers 15 residues. The germline gives CDR1 LNHDA, CDR2 SQIVND (reference sequence). CDR3 sequence reads: CASTGLAGGGYEQFF. The CDR3 DNA sequence: TGTGCCAGTACCGGACTAGCGGGAGGCGGGTATGAGCAGTTCTTC.

The chain has TRBV30 and TRBJ2-6; D uncertain. Trimming took 4 bases from V and 2 from J, leaving 15 bases between them. The CDR3 spans 16 residues. The germline V gene encodes CDR1 GTSNPN and CDR2 SVGIG (reference sequence). The CDR3 bases are TGTGCCTGGAAGATAGGGATCCCACCTGGGGCCAACGTCCTGACTTTC. Translating gives CAWKIGIPPGANVLTF. The whole variable domain, remainder taken from reference TRBV30 and TRBJ2-6, is SQTIHQWPATLVQPVGSPLSLECTVEGTSNPNLYWYRQAAGRGLQLLFYSVGIGQISSEVPQNLSASRPQDRQFILSSKKLLLSDSGFYLCAWKIGIPPGANVLTFGAGSRLTVL.

J is TRBJ2-1 and V is TRBV6-2 or TRBV6-3, with D perhaps TRBD2 (6 bases). The germline gives CDR1 MNHEY, CDR2 SVGEGT. V gave up 8 bases and J gave up 6 bases, with 11 bases separating them. CDR3 size: 12 residues. CDR3 sequence: CASGRGTNEQFF. DNA of the CDR3: TGTGCCAGCGGGCGGGGCACCAATGAGCAGTTCTTC.

This clonotype occurred a few times. This chain uses TRBV10-2 with TRBJ2-1; D unresolved. The CDR3 length is 11 residues. Germline-derived CDR1 and CDR2 are WSHSY and SAAADI. Trimming took 10 bases from V and 9 from J, leaving 13 bases between them. The CDR3 DNA follows: TGCGCCACCCGAGCCCTACTTGAGCAGTTCTTC. Protein sequence: CATRALLEQFF.

This clonotype was seen repeatedly, ten times or more. Here the CDR3 reads CASSPLGGRLSGANVLTF. The CDR3, as DNA: TGTGCCAGCAGTCCCCTCGGGGGCCGACTCTCTGGGGCCAACGTCCTGACTTTC. V usage is TRBV28 and J usage is TRBJ2-6, with D possibly called TRBD1 or TRBD2 (6 bases each). The CDR3 spans 18 residues. The germline V gene encodes CDR1 MDHEN and CDR2 SYDVKM. Trimming removed 5 bases from V and 0 bases from J, with 17 bases in between.